This T cell receptor beta chain came from a study of T-cell reconstitution after alpha-beta-depleted transplantation in children. Preparation of the TCRbeta library involved a method that used unique molecular identifiers. TCRdb redid the calling of the PCR reads with MiXCR, one entry per CDR3 protein. The table includes over 550,000 distinct CDR3 sequences, 10% detected once. The table lists this clonotype with many counts. Germline V gene data show CDR1 as SGDLS and CDR2 as YYNGEE. The CDR3 spans 16 residues. Trimming stripped 1 base from V and 5 bases from J, with 16 bases between. The starting material was PBMCs from the stem cell graft donor, obtained from the stem cell graft. The receptor's source is a human donor who donated a stem cell graft to a child with acute myeloid leukemia. The genes are TRBV9 and TRBJ2-1, with D uncertain. The CDR3 region has the DNA TGTGCCAGCAGCGTAACGGCTCCTCTAGGGAACAATGAGCAGTTCTTC. As protein: CASSVTAPLGNNEQFF.